This entry is about one T cell receptor beta chain. The entry originates in a study of control samples from healthy donors and cancer patients. The CDR3 loop spans 15 amino acids. The V and J ends lost 2 bases and 5 bases respectively, with 10 bases between them. Germline V lookup: CDR1 MDHEN, CDR2 SYDVKM. Clones were read by immunoSEQ multiplex PCR, and TCRdb kept only the in-frame ones, dropping some. The table records about 180,000 clones, around 94% of them present only once. Sequenced material: blood. The receptor's source is a man aged 25 to 45 in good health. The rearrangement links TRBV28 to TRBJ1-6; D uncertain. CDR3 loop: CASSLGLSNNSPLHF. As DNA, the CDR3 is TGTGCCAGCAGTTTAGGACTATCCAATAATTCACCCCTCCACTTT.